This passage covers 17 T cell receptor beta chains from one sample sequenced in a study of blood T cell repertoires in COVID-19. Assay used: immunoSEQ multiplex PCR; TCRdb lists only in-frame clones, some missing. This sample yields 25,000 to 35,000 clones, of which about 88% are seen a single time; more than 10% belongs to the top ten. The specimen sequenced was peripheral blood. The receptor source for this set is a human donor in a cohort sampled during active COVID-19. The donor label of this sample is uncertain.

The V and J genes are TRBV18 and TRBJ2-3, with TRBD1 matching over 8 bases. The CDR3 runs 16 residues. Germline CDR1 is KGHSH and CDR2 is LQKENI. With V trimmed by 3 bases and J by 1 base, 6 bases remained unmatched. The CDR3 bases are TGTGCCAGCTCACCCCGACAGGGGATCCGCACAGATACGCAGTATTTT. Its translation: CASSPRQGIRTDTQYF.

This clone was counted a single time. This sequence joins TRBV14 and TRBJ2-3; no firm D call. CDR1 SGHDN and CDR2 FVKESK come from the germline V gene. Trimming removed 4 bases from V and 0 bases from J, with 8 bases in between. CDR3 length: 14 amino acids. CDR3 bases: TGTGCCAGCAGCCCCGTGTCTAGCACAGATACGCAGTATTTT. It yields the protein CASSPVSSTDTQYF.

In DNA, the CDR3 is TGTGCCAGCAGTTTCGGACTAGCGGGAGCTTACTCCTACAATGAGCAGTTCTTC. Amino acids: CASSFGLAGAYSYNEQFF. The chain recombines TRBV27 with TRBJ2-1; TRBD2 aligns across 13 bases. The V gene's germline CDR1 is MNHEY and CDR2 SMNVEV (reference sequence). J lost 0 bases, V lost 3 bases, and 5 bases had no gene match. This CDR3 contains 18 residues.

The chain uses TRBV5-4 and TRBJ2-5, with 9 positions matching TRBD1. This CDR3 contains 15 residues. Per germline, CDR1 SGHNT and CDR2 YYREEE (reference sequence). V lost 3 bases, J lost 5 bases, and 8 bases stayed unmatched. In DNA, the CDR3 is TGTGCCAGCAGCTCCAAACAGGGGGCGGGGGAGACCCAGTACTTC. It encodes CASSSKQGAGETQYF.

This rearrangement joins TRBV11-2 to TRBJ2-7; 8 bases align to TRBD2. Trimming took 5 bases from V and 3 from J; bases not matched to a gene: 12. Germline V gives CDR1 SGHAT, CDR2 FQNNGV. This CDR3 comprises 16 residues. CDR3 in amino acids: CASSIPSSGSNYEQYF. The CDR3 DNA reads TGTGCCAGCAGCATCCCCTCAAGCGGGAGTAACTACGAGCAGTACTTC.

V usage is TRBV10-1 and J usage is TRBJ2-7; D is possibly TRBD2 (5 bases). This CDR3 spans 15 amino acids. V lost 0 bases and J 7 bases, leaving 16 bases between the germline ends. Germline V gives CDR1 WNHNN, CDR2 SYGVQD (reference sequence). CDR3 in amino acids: CASSESIRAGGEQYF. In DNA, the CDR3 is TGCGCCAGCAGTGAGTCGATTCGGGCAGGCGGGGAGCAGTACTTC.

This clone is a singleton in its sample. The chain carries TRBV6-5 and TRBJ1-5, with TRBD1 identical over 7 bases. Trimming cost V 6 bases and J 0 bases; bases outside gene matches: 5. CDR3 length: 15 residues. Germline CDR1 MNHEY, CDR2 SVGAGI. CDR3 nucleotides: TGTGCCAGCAGAGCCGGGACAGATAGCAATCAGCCCCAGCATTTT. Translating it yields CASRAGTDSNQPQHF.

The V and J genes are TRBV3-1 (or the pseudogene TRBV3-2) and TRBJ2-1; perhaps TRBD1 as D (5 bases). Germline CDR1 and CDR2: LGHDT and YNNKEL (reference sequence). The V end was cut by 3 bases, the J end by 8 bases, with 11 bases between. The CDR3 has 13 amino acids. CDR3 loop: CASSHAQGYEQFF. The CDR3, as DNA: TGTGCCAGCAGCCACGCTCAGGGCTATGAGCAGTTCTTC.

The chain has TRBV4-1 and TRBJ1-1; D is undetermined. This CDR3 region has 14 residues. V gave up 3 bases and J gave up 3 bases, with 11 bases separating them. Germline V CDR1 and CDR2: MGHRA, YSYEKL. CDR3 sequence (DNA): TGCGCCAGCAGCCATAGGACCGGGGACACTGAAGCTTTCTTT. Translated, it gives CASSHRTGDTEAFF.

CDR3 protein: CASSRGWGGSYFSEQYF. CDR3 bases: TGTGCCAGCAGCCGAGGCTGGGGGGGCTCCTACTTCTCCGAGCAGTACTTC. The V gene is TRBV3-1 (or the pseudogene TRBV3-2), the J gene TRBJ2-7; possibly TRBD2 for D (7 bases). Trimming removed 4 bases at V and 6 bases at J, with 25 bases between. CDR3 size: 17 residues. Per germline, CDR1 LGHDT and CDR2 YNNKEL (reference sequence).

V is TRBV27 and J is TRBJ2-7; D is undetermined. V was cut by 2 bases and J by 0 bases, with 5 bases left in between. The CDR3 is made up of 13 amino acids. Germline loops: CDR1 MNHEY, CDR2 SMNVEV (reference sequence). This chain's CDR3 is CASSLGGSYEQYF. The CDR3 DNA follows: TGTGCCAGCAGTTTAGGCGGCTCCTACGAGCAGTACTTC.

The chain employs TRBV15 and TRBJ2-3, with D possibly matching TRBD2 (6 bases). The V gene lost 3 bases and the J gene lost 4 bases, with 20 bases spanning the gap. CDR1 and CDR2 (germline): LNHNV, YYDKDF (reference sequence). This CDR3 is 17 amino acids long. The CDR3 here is CATSRGAFVSGADTQYF. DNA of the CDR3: TGTGCCACCAGCAGGGGAGCTTTTGTATCGGGAGCAGATACGCAGTATTTT.

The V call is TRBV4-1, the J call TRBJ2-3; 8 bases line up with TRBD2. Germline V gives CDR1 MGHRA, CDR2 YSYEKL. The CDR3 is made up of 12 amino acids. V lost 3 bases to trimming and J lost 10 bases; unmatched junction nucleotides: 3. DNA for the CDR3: TGCGCCAGCAGCCAGGCGGGAGGACCGCAGTATTTT. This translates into CASSQAGGPQYF.

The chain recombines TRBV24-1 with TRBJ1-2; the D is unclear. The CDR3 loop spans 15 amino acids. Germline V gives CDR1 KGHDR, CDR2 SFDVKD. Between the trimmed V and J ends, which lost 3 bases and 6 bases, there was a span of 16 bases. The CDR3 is CATSDPYGRVNGYTF. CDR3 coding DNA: TGTGCCACCAGTGATCCGTACGGGAGGGTAAATGGCTACACCTTC.

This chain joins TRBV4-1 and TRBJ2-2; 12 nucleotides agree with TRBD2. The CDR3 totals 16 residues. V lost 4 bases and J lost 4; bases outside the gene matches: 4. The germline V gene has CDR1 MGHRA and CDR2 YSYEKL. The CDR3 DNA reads TGCGCCAGCAGCCCATGGACTAGCGGGGTCACCGGGGAGCTGTTTTTT. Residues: CASSPWTSGVTGELFF.

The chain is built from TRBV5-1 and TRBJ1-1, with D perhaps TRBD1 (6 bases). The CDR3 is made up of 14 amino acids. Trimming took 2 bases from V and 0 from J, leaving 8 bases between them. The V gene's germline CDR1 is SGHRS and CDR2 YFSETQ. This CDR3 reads CASSLDRMNTEAFF. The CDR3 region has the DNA TGCGCCAGCAGCTTAGACAGGATGAACACTGAAGCTTTCTTT.

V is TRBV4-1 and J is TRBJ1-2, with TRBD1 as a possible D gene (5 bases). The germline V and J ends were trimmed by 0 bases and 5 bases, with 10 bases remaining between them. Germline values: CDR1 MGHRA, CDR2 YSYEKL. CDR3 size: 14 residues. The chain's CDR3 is CASSQDSGTYGYTF. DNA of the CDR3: TGCGCCAGCAGCCAAGATAGTGGGACTTATGGCTACACCTTC.